These 21 T cell receptor beta chains were sequenced from one sample in a study of blood T cell repertoires in COVID-19. Some clones are missing from TCRdb's copy, which holds only in-frame ones; the method was immunoSEQ multiplex PCR. This sample has 300,000 or so clones, with about 90% found just once. The material sequenced was PBMCs or T cells enriched from blood (not recorded which). These receptors were obtained from a woman under 40 who had recovered from COVID-19.

This clone has more than one count but fewer than ten. This rearrangement joins TRBV19 to TRBJ1-2; the match to TRBD1 covers 7 bases. V dropped 6 bases and J dropped 1; count of bases not matched to a gene: 14. The CDR3 runs 17 residues. Germline V gene lookup returns CDR1 LNHDA and CDR2 SQIVND (reference sequence). Written as DNA, the CDR3 is TGTGCCAGTAGGCCGACAGGGTTGGGGCGTTATAACTATGGCTACACCTTC. It specifies CASRPTGLGRYNYGYTF.

The chain uses TRBV3-1 (or the pseudogene TRBV3-2) and TRBJ1-1, with 10 bases lining up with TRBD1. CDR3 size: 16 residues. The trim removed 4 bases at V and 0 bases at J, leaving 5 bases unmatched. Germline values: CDR1 LGHDT, CDR2 YNNKEL (reference sequence). As DNA, the CDR3 is TGTGCCAGCAGCCCCTCCGGGACAGGGGTGAACACTGAAGCTTTCTTT. Its translation: CASSPSGTGVNTEAFF.

The genes are TRBV4-2 and TRBJ1-5; D is uncertain. CDR1 and CDR2 from the germline V gene are LGHNA and YNFKEQ. The CDR3 contains 15 residues. V was pared by 0 bases and J by 5 bases, with 11 bases between. The CDR3 region has the DNA TGTGCCAGCAGCCAAGATTTTCCACCGGATCAGCCCCAGCATTTT. This encodes CASSQDFPPDQPQHF.

The chain carries TRBV18 and TRBJ2-7; D remains ambiguous. V lost 0 bases and J lost 4, with 10 bases in between. Germline values: CDR1 KGHSH, CDR2 LQKENI. The CDR3 consists of 14 residues. The CDR3 sequence is CASSPPGTAYEQYF. In nucleotides, the CDR3 is TGTGCCAGCTCACCACCGGGCACAGCTTACGAGCAGTACTTC.

The chain carries TRBV6-4 and TRBJ2-2; weak D call: TRBD2 (5 bases). Looked up from germline, CDR1 is MRHNA and CDR2 is SNTAGT. This CDR3 region has 13 residues. V was clipped by 8 bases and J by 0 bases, with 7 bases between them. The CDR3 DNA reads as TGTGCCAGCCGGGGTACGAACACCGGGGAGCTGTTTTTT. The encoded protein is CASRGTNTGELFF.

The chain carries TRBV27 and TRBJ1-2, with TRBD1 matching over 12 bases. In germline, CDR1 is MNHEY, CDR2 SMNVEV (reference sequence). Trimming removed 4 bases from V and 4 bases from J; junction bases left unmatched: 13. The CDR3 runs 18 residues. The CDR3: CASSSRPGTGGNIYGYTF. The CDR3 nucleotides are TGTGCCAGCAGTTCACGTCCCGGGACAGGGGGCAATATCTATGGCTACACCTTC.

The chain is built from TRBV9 and TRBJ1-6, with D unresolved. From germline, CDR1 is SGDLS and CDR2 YYNGEE. V gave up 0 bases and J gave up 0 bases, with 4 bases separating them. This CDR3 has 15 residues. The CDR3 reads CASSVERSYNSPLHF. CDR3 nucleotide sequence: TGTGCCAGCAGCGTAGAGCGCTCCTATAATTCACCCCTCCACTTT.

This clone was seen a single time. V gene TRBV7-6 combines with J gene TRBJ2-7; D is perhaps TRBD2 (5 bases). Per germline, CDR1 SGHVS and CDR2 FNYEAQ. This CDR3 comprises 14 residues. Trimming removed 6 bases at V and 0 bases at J, with 12 bases between. Here the CDR3 reads CASSLPAGSYEQYF. For the CDR3, the DNA is TGTGCCAGCAGTCTACCGGCGGGCTCCTACGAGCAGTACTTC.

This clone was counted only a few times. The rearrangement uses TRBV5-1 and TRBJ1-1; TRBD1 aligns across 7 bases. Unmatched junction bases numbered 5, after V lost 0 bases and J lost 0 bases. This CDR3 is 16 amino acids long. Germline assignment: CDR1 SGHRS and CDR2 YFSETQ. The CDR3 DNA reads TGCGCCAGCAGCTTGGCAGCAGGGGGAATGAACACTGAAGCTTTCTTT. This sequence encodes CASSLAAGGMNTEAFF.

This clone has a single count. The chain joins TRBV4-1 to TRBJ1-4, with 10 bases matching TRBD1. Germline CDR1 is MGHRA and CDR2 is YSYEKL. CDR3 length: 17 residues. The V gene end was trimmed by 0 bases and the J gene end by 8 bases; junction bases not matched to a gene: 9. The CDR3 protein is CASSQDRAGQGREKLFF. CDR3 coding DNA: TGCGCCAGCAGCCAAGACCGTGCGGGACAGGGGAGAGAAAAACTGTTTTTT.

The V call is TRBV5-1, the J call TRBJ2-2; TRBD2 matches at 10 bases. Germline trimming cut 4 bases from V and 4 bases from J; bases unmatched to any gene: 4. This CDR3 has 15 residues. Germline loops: CDR1 SGHRS, CDR2 YFSETQ. Here the CDR3 reads CASSPAGGPTGELFF. DNA of the CDR3: TGCGCCAGCAGCCCAGCGGGGGGGCCCACCGGGGAGCTGTTTTTT.

This clone is a singleton in its sample. For the CDR3, the DNA is TGCGCCAGCAGCTTGGACGGGTCATATGGCTACACCTTC. Translation gives CASSLDGSYGYTF. This chain links TRBV5-1 with TRBJ1-2; D ambiguous. Trimming shortened V by 0 bases and J by 5 bases, and 8 bases separated the two germline ends. The CDR3 sequence is 13 residues long. Germline CDR1 is SGHRS and CDR2 is YFSETQ.

The gene calls are TRBV7-6 and TRBJ2-7; 11 bases agree with TRBD2. The germline V gene encodes CDR1 SGHVS and CDR2 FNYEAQ. The CDR3 length is 17 residues. The trim removed 1 base at V and 2 bases at J, leaving 7 bases unmatched. In DNA, the CDR3 is TGTGCCAGCAGCTTAGGGGCTAGCGGGGGGTATCCCTACGAGCAGTACTTC. It specifies CASSLGASGGYPYEQYF.

The chain carries TRBV6-5 and TRBJ1-6; TRBD1 might be the D (5 bases). Germline V CDR1 and CDR2: MNHEY, SVGAGI. The CDR3 loop spans 15 amino acids. V lost 7 bases and J 7 bases, leaving 17 bases between the germline ends. The CDR3 is CASKVSPGANSPLHF. CDR3 DNA: TGTGCCAGCAAGGTTTCCCCTGGGGCGAATTCACCCCTCCACTTT.

This clone was seen more than once but under ten times. This chain connects TRBV12-3 or TRBV12-4 to TRBJ1-5; D is perhaps TRBD1 (6 bases). V gave up 7 bases and J gave up 3 bases, with 10 bases separating them. The CDR3 has 13 amino acids. CDR3 coding DNA: TGTGCCAGCAAAAACAGGGACAATCAGCCCCAGCATTTT. Encoded protein: CASKNRDNQPQHF.

The chain is built from TRBV6-5 and TRBJ1-2; possible D gene TRBD1, 5 bases. The germline V gene has CDR1 MNHEY and CDR2 SVGAGI. The V gene lost 2 bases and the J gene lost 4 bases, with 11 bases spanning the gap. This CDR3 region has 14 residues. CDR3 sequence: CASSYGGGIYGYTF. In DNA, the CDR3 is TGTGCCAGCAGTTACGGGGGGGGGATCTATGGCTACACCTTC.

This chain uses TRBV4-1 with TRBJ2-1, with D possibly matching TRBD1 (5 bases). The CDR3 length is 16 residues. Germline CDR1 MGHRA, CDR2 YSYEKL. Trimming stripped 2 bases from V and 0 bases from J, with 11 bases between. CDR3 sequence reads: CASSQLDILSYNEQFF. The DNA of the CDR3 is TGCGCCAGCAGCCAACTGGACATACTCTCCTACAATGAGCAGTTCTTC.

V gene TRBV30 combines with J gene TRBJ1-2; 8 nucleotides align to TRBD1. V lost 3 bases to trimming and J lost 8 bases; unmatched junction nucleotides: 5. From germline, CDR1 is GTSNPN and CDR2 SVGIG (reference sequence). The CDR3 consists of 12 residues. Here the CDR3 reads CAWSKTGAGYTF. In DNA form, the CDR3 reads TGTGCCTGGAGCAAGACAGGGGCCGGCTACACCTTC.

The chain links TRBV3-1 (or the pseudogene TRBV3-2) to TRBJ1-4; D remains unclear. Germline lookup yields CDR1 LGHDT and CDR2 YNNKEL (reference sequence). The CDR3 is made up of 16 amino acids. V shed 4 bases and J shed 0 bases, with 12 bases lying between them. The CDR3 is CASSLVVSATNEKLFF. For the CDR3, the DNA is TGTGCCAGCAGCCTCGTTGTCAGCGCAACTAATGAAAAACTGTTTTTT.

To note about this clone: Its ends do not fully match the called genes, so a read error is possible. The V and J genes are TRBV2 and TRBJ1-3; no clear D. Germline V gene sequence: CDR1 SNHLY, CDR2 FYNNEI. CDR3 length: 13 residues. The CDR3 DNA reads TGTGCCAGCAGCGAAGTATCTGGAAACACCATATATTTT. Translating gives CASSEVSGNTIYF.

This clone was seen only once. This rearrangement joins TRBV6-1 to TRBJ1-1; TRBD1 matches 7 bases. After removal of 2 bases from V and 11 bases from J, the junction contained 8 bases not matched to a gene. Per the germline V gene, CDR1 is MNHNS and CDR2 is SASEGT. This CDR3 is built from 13 residues. For the CDR3, the DNA is TGTGCCAGCAGTGAAAAACAGGGGTTTTTGGCTTTCTTT. Amino acid sequence: CASSEKQGFLAFF.